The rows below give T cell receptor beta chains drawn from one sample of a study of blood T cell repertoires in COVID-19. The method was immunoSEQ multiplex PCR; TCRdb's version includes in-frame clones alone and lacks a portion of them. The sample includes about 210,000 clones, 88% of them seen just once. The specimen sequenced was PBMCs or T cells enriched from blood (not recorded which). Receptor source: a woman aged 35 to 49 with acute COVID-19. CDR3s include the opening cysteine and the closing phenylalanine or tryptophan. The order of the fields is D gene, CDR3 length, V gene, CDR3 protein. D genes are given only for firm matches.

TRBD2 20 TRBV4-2 CASSQDSVLAGVLSTDTQYF
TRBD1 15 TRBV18 CASSPGQLNTGELFF
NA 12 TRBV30 CAWTRGGTEAFF
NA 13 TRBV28 CASSPGVYSPLHF
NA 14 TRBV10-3 CAIMGDRMNTEAFF
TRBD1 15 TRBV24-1 CATSDPGQGADEQFF
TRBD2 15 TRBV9 CASSSLAGGSETQYF
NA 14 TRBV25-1 CASSESLLRETQYF
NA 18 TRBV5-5 CASSLGLAPMGNTGELFF
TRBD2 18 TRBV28 CASTKRGLAGGVYNEQFF
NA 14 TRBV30 CAWRFGSSGNTIYF
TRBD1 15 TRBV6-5 CASHQGAGVPGELFF
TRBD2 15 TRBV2 CASNDGLAGGNEQFF
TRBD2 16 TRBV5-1 CASSSTLAGGNNEQFF
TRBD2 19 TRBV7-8 CASSLAVLAGGNTTYEQYF
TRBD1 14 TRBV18 CASSRGQGNSPLHF
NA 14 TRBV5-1 CASSEGGLNEKLFF
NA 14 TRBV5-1 CASSLESGEEGYTF
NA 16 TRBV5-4 CASSRRLGAGTDTQYF
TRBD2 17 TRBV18 CASSPLPPSGSYNEQFF
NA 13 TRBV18 CASSRSGLYEQYF
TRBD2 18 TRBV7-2 CASSLAPPGGPGTDTQYF
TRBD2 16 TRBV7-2 CASSLGAGTSSNEQFF
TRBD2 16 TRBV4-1 CASSQAMTSGAGELFF
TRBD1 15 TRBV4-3 CASSQVDREGYGYTF
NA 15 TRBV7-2 CASNNPPRGNQPQHF
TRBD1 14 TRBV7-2 CASSLTVQGGGYTF
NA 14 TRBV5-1 CASSLGQPAGELFF
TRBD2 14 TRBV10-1 CATSTSGSTDTQYF
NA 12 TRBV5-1 CASSYYPGELFF
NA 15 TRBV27 CASSRGQGVAYGYTF
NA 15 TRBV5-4 CASSLERGGSSEAFF
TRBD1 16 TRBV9 CASSPRTGIQDTEAFF
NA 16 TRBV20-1 CSASFDRRNSGNTIYF
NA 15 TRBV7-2 CASSLRGRGTGELFF
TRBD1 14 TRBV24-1 CATSDRDRGNEQFF
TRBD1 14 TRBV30 CARGTGGLNTEAFF
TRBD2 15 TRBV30 CAWSSPGLSTGELFF
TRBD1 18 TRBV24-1 CATSASGTGGPNTGELFF
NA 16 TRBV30 CAWMDTPRSSGNTIYF
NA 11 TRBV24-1 CATGAREELFF
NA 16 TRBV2 CASSLVPTLIGYGYTF
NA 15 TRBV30 CAWSPDGATGNTIYF
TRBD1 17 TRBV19 CASSPTRGTGGIGELFF
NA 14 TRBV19 CASSIDQANNEQFF
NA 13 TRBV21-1 CASSIPRQGAEFF
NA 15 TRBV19 CASSIGAGHDEKLFF
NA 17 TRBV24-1 CATSDPSSVPTTGELFF
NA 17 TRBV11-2 CASSLEVGGAVAGELFF
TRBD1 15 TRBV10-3 CATRGTGGDTDTQYF
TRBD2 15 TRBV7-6 CASSLGLAGNNEQFF
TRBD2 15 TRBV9 CASRGEGRSTDTQYF
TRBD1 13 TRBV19 CASRWGQKFEAFF
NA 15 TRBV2 CASSPGAGKGSPLHF
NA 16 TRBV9 CASSVDLATRTDTQYF
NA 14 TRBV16 CACDRPQTYNEQFF
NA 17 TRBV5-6 CASSLGRGRFSNQPQHF
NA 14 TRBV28 CASSLRQGRNTIYF